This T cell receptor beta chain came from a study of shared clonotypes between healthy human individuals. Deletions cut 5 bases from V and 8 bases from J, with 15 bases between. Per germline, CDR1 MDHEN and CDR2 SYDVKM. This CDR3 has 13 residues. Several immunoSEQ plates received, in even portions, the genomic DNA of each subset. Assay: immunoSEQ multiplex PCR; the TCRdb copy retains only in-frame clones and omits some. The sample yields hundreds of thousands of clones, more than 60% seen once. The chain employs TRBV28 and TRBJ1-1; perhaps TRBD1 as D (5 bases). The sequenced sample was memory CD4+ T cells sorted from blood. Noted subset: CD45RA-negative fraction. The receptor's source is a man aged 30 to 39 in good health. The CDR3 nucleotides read TGTGCCAGCAGTCCCCCAGGGCAGGGCGAAGCTTTCTTT. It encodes CASSPPGQGEAFF.